Below are 10 T cell receptor beta chains sequenced from a single sample in a study of response to subunit inactivated influenza vaccine. Each CDR3 protein gets one entry after TCRdb re-called the RT-PCR reads with MiXCR. The table has about 180,000 distinct CDR3 sequences, around 9% seen once. The starting material was non-naive T cells sorted from PBMCs, obtained on the day of vaccination. Every receptor here comes from a man aged 45 to 65 who received an inactivated influenza vaccine.

The sample holds a few counts of this clonotype. The chain has TRBV7-9 and TRBJ1-1; the D gene is possibly TRBD1 (5 bases). The CDR3 is 13 amino acids. CDR1 and CDR2 from the germline V gene are SEHNR and FQNEAQ (reference sequence). Trimming removed 5 bases from V and 6 bases from J, with 13 bases in between. The DNA for the CDR3 is TGTGCCAGCAGCGACAGTGGGTCCTCTGAAGCTTTCTTT. Translated: CASSDSGSSEAFF.

The rearrangement links TRBV12-3 or TRBV12-4 to TRBJ2-5, with D hard to call. This CDR3 contains 12 residues. V lost 7 bases and J lost 4, with 10 bases in between. The CDR3 region has the DNA TGTGCCAGCACCACCTTTGGAGAGACCCAGTACTTC. This codes for CASTTFGETQYF.

This clonotype came up a few times. This sequence joins TRBV27 and TRBJ2-7, with D tentatively TRBD2 (6 bases). The V gene's germline CDR1 is MNHEY and CDR2 SMNVEV (reference sequence). The V gene lost 1 base and the J gene lost 4 bases, with 8 bases spanning the gap. The CDR3 runs 13 residues. The chain's CDR3 is CASSLLGGYEQYF. The CDR3 bases are TGTGCCAGCAGTTTATTGGGGGGATACGAGCAGTACTTC.

This clonotype was counted a few times. The V call is TRBV11-2, the J call TRBJ2-3, with D perhaps TRBD1 (5 bases). Trimming pared 3 bases from V and 6 bases from J, leaving 10 bases between. CDR1 is SGHAT and CDR2 is FQNNGV in the germline V gene. This CDR3 contains 13 residues. CDR3 nucleotides: TGTGCCAGCAGCTTGGACAACTTGGATACGCAGTATTTT. It yields the protein CASSLDNLDTQYF.

This clonotype was observed a few times. This rearrangement joins TRBV29-1 to TRBJ2-3; 7 bases match TRBD2. The V segment lost 4 bases and the J segment 4 bases; nucleotides outside the gene matches: 5. The CDR3 covers 13 residues. From germline, CDR1 is SQVTM and CDR2 ANQGSEA. In DNA form, the CDR3 reads TGCAGCGTTGTTGGGGGGGGGGCAGATACGCAGTATTTT. It encodes CSVVGGGADTQYF.

This clonotype came up many times. CDR3 loop: CASSQYFVGQETQYF. CDR3 sequence (DNA): TGCGCCAGCAGCCAATACTTCGTGGGGCAAGAGACCCAGTACTTC. This chain links TRBV4-1 with TRBJ2-5; D is ambiguous. The length of the CDR3 is 15 residues. The V and J ends lost 2 bases and 2 bases respectively, with 12 bases between them. Germline lookup yields CDR1 MGHRA and CDR2 YSYEKL.

The V call is TRBV20-1, the J call TRBJ2-5; tentatively, D is TRBD2 (5 bases). The V gene lost 0 bases and the J gene lost 7 bases, with 15 bases spanning the gap. CDR1 is DFQATT and CDR2 is SNEGSKA in the germline V gene (reference sequence). The CDR3 covers 14 residues. The CDR3 DNA reads TGCAGTGCTAGAGACCACTCGGGGTACGGGACCCAGTACTTC. Amino acid sequence: CSARDHSGYGTQYF.

The rearrangement joins TRBV11-2 to TRBJ2-1; 7 bases match TRBD1. The V gene's germline CDR1 is SGHAT and CDR2 FQNNGV. This CDR3 region has 17 residues. Germline trimming cut 5 bases from V and 0 bases from J; bases unmatched to any gene: 10. The CDR3 DNA follows: TGTGCCAGCAGCCTTCAGACAGGGATATACTCCTACAATGAGCAGTTCTTC. Amino acids: CASSLQTGIYSYNEQFF.

The V gene is TRBV7-9, the J gene TRBJ2-6; tentative D call: TRBD2 (5 bases). V dropped 1 base and J dropped 2 bases, with 9 bases sitting between them. This CDR3 spans 16 amino acids. Germline assignment: CDR1 SEHNR and CDR2 FQNEAQ (reference sequence). As DNA, the CDR3 is TGTGCCAGCAGCTTAGGAGCCGGGACTGGGGCCAACGTCCTGACTTTC. Protein: CASSLGAGTGANVLTF.

This clonotype was seen more than once but under ten times. The chain couples TRBV5-6 to TRBJ1-5, with D maybe TRBD1 (6 bases). The CDR3 covers 13 residues. In germline, CDR1 is SGHDT, CDR2 YYEEEE. The germline V and J ends were trimmed by 4 bases and 7 bases, with 12 bases remaining between them. CDR3 bases: TGTGCCAGCAGCCAGGGGCCGGGGCAGCCCCAGCATTTT. Translated, it gives CASSQGPGQPQHF.